Below, 16 T cell receptor beta chains from the same sample are listed, as sequenced in a study of blood T cell repertoires in COVID-19. The method was immunoSEQ multiplex PCR; TCRdb's version includes in-frame clones alone and lacks a portion of them. The table lists about 60,000 clones, about nine tenths of them singletons, with over 9% in the top ten. The sequenced sample was peripheral blood. These receptors were collected from a human donor with acute or convalescent COVID-19. The donor label of this sample is uncertain.

This clone has just one count. This rearrangement joins TRBV2 to TRBJ2-5, with TRBD2 as a possible D gene (5 bases). Germline CDR1 reads SNHLY; CDR2 reads FYNNEI. The CDR3 length is 13 residues. Between the trimmed V and J ends, which lost 7 bases and 0 bases, there was a span of 9 bases. The CDR3 spells CASIREHQETQYF. In nucleotides, the CDR3 is TGTGCCAGCATACGGGAACACCAAGAGACCCAGTACTTC. The entire variable domain, with the rest obtained from reference TRBV2 and TRBJ2-5, is as follows: EPEVTQTPSHQVTQMGQEVILRCVPISNHLYFYWYRQILGQKVEFLVSFYNNEISEKSEIFDDQFSVERPDGSNFTLKIRSTKLEDSAMYFCASIREHQETQYFGPGTRLLVL.

This clone was found once. The V gene is TRBV3-1 (or the pseudogene TRBV3-2), the J gene TRBJ2-3; D unclear. Trimming removed 1 base from V and 2 bases from J, with 10 bases in between. The V gene's germline CDR1 is LGHDT and CDR2 YNNKEL (reference sequence). CDR3 size: 15 residues. DNA of the CDR3: TGTGCCAGCAGCCAAGGTCCTAGTTCCACAGATACGCAGTATTTT. It specifies CASSQGPSSTDTQYF.

The chain carries TRBV6-5 and TRBJ1-2, with TRBD1 as a possible D gene (6 bases). With 6 bases removed from V and 1 base from J, the gap between germline ends came to 12 bases. Germline-derived CDR1 and CDR2 are MNHEY and SVGAGI. The length of the CDR3 is 14 residues. CDR3 amino acids: CASRPDSFNYGYTF. CDR3 nucleotide sequence: TGTGCCAGCAGGCCGGACAGTTTTAACTATGGCTACACCTTC.

V usage is TRBV24-1 and J usage is TRBJ2-5; the match to TRBD1 covers 9 bases. The germline CDR1 and CDR2 sequences are KGHDR and SFDVKD. The CDR3 loop spans 14 amino acids. With V trimmed by 4 bases and J by 4 bases, 3 bases remained unmatched. The CDR3 DNA follows: TGTGCCACCAGTGACCCGGACAGGGGAGAGACCCAGTACTTC. Its protein product is CATSDPDRGETQYF.

The chain employs TRBV9 and TRBJ2-1; a possible D gene is TRBD2 (6 bases). V lost 6 bases and J lost 1, with 11 bases in between. CDR1 is SGDLS and CDR2 is YYNGEE in the germline V gene. The CDR3 has 14 residues. CDR3 bases: TGTGCCAGCACGGGGGTTGATTCCTACAATGAGCAGTTCTTC. This encodes CASTGVDSYNEQFF.

This clone was seen just once. V gene TRBV23-1 combines with J gene TRBJ2-2; TRBD1 aligns across 8 bases. TRBV23-1 is labeled an ORF, and its function is uncertain. The CDR3 spans 14 residues. After removal of 3 bases from V and 7 bases from J, the junction contained 4 bases not matched to a gene. The CDR3 region has the DNA TGCGCCAGCAGTCAGGACAGGGCGGTCGGGGAGCTGTTTTTT. Translating gives CASSQDRAVGELFF.

Details on this clone: The junction departs from the called germline gene at one end, perhaps through a read error. The chain is built from TRBV5-8 and TRBJ1-2, with D perhaps matching TRBD1 (5 bases). There are 16 residues in the CDR3. The germline V gene has CDR1 SGHTS and CDR2 YDEGEE. CDR3 amino acids: CASSFSGRREAFLNNF. The CDR3 DNA reads as TGTGCCAGCAGCTTCTCGGGACGGAGGGAGGCCTTCCTTAACAACTTC.

V usage is TRBV10-3 and J usage is TRBJ2-7; 7 positions agree with TRBD2. The length of the CDR3 is 14 residues. The ends lost 4 bases at V and 4 bases at J; junction bases unmatched: 7. CDR1 is ENHRY, CDR2 SYGVKD, per germline. CDR3 nucleotide sequence: TGTGCCATCAGTGTACTGGGAGGGGAGTACGAGCAGTACTTC. This encodes CAISVLGGEYEQYF.

This chain uses TRBV9 with TRBJ2-2; D is ambiguous. Germline V CDR1 and CDR2: SGDLS, YYNGEE. The V and J ends lost 0 bases and 7 bases respectively, with 13 bases between them. This CDR3 is 15 amino acids long. CDR3 in DNA: TGTGCCAGCAGCGTAGCTACTGGGCACAACGGGGAGCTGTTTTTT. Translation: CASSVATGHNGELFF.

The chain combines TRBV28 with TRBJ1-2; maybe TRBD1 (5 bases). Between the trimmed V and J ends, which lost 5 bases and 2 bases, there was a span of 12 bases. The CDR3 runs 14 residues. Germline loops: CDR1 MDHEN, CDR2 SYDVKM. The DNA for the CDR3 is TGTGCCAGCAGTCCCCTGGGGGGGAACTATGGCTACACCTTC. Amino acid sequence: CASSPLGGNYGYTF.

The chain combines TRBV18 with TRBJ2-1; weak D call: TRBD2 (6 bases). The V gene's germline CDR1 is KGHSH and CDR2 LQKENI. The V end lost 3 bases, the J end lost 7 bases, and 16 bases lay between the germline ends. There are 15 residues in the CDR3. The CDR3, as DNA: TGTGCCAGCTCACCGCCGGCGGGGTCATCGAATGAGCAGTTCTTC. This gives the protein CASSPPAGSSNEQFF.

The genes are TRBV27 and TRBJ2-3; TRBD1 matches at 10 bases. The germline V gene has CDR1 MNHEY and CDR2 SMNVEV (reference sequence). CDR3 length: 16 residues. V was pared by 3 bases and J by 2 bases, with 5 bases of the junction left unmatched. CDR3 nucleotide sequence: TGTGCCAGCAGTTTGACAGGGGGCCTTCTCACAGATACGCAGTATTTT. It encodes CASSLTGGLLTDTQYF.

The V call is TRBV5-1, the J call TRBJ2-7; 8 bases match TRBD1. This CDR3 region has 15 residues. Losses at the gene ends were 1 base for V and 2 bases for J; bases not matched to a gene: 5. Germline CDR1 reads SGHRS; CDR2 reads YFSETQ. CDR3 in amino acids: CASSLTTDRAYEQYF. The CDR3 DNA reads TGCGCCAGCAGCTTGACCACGGACAGGGCCTACGAGCAGTACTTC.

The V gene is TRBV10-3, the J gene TRBJ1-6; the D gene is possibly TRBD1 (6 bases). The CDR3 runs to 14 residues. Trimming took 4 bases from V and 8 from J, leaving 12 bases between them. Looked up from germline, CDR1 is ENHRY and CDR2 is SYGVKD. The CDR3 region has the DNA TGTGCCATCAGTGGGACAGTCCCAGATTCACCCCTCCACTTT. This gives the protein CAISGTVPDSPLHF.

The CDR3 spells CASSEESVGTDTQYF. In DNA form, the CDR3 reads TGTGCCAGCAGTGAAGAGAGCGTCGGAACAGATACGCAGTATTTT. V is TRBV2 and J is TRBJ2-3; D remains ambiguous. V lost 1 base and J lost 3, with 11 bases in between. Looked up from germline, CDR1 is SNHLY and CDR2 is FYNNEI. There are 15 residues in the CDR3.

The CDR3 DNA follows: TGTGCCAGCAGTAGACGGACAGGGGGCGGCACTGAAGCTTTCTTT. Protein product: CASSRRTGGGTEAFF. The chain employs TRBV27 and TRBJ1-1, with 11 bases lining up with TRBD1. This CDR3 spans 15 amino acids. The germline V gene encodes CDR1 MNHEY and CDR2 SMNVEV (reference sequence). J gave up 4 bases and V 5 bases, and 6 bases lay outside the gene matches.